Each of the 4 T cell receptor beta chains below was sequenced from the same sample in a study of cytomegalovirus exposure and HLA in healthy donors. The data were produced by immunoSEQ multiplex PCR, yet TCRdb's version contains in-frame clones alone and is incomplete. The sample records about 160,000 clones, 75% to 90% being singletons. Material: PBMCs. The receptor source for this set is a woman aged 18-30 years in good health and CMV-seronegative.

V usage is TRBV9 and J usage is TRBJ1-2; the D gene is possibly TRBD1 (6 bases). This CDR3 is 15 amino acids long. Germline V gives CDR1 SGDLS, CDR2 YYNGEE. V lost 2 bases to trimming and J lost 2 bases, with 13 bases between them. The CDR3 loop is CASSVFSGQNYGYTF. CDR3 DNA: TGTGCCAGCAGCGTTTTCTCCGGACAGAACTATGGCTACACCTTC.

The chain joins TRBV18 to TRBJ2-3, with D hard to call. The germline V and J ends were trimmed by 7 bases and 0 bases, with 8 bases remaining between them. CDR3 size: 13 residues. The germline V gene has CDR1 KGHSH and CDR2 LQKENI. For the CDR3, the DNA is TGTGCCAGCTGCCCCACTAGCACAGATACGCAGTATTTT. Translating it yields CASCPTSTDTQYF.

The DNA of the CDR3 is TGCGCCAGCAGCGACCCCCGGGGACTCTACCAGACCGCTGAAGCTTTCTTT. Protein product: CASSDPRGLYQTAEAFF. The rearrangement uses TRBV4-1 and TRBJ1-1; D may be TRBD1 (5 bases). This CDR3 has 17 amino acids. Trimming took 5 bases from V and 6 from J, leaving 25 bases between them. CDR1 MGHRA and CDR2 YSYEKL come from the germline V gene.

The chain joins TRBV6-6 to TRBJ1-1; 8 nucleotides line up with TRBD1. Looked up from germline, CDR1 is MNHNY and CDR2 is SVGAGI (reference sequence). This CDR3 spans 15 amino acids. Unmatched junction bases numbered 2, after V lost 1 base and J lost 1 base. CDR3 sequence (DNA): TGTGCCAGCAGTTACTTTGGACAGGGGAACACTGAAGCTTTCTTT. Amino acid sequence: CASSYFGQGNTEAFF.